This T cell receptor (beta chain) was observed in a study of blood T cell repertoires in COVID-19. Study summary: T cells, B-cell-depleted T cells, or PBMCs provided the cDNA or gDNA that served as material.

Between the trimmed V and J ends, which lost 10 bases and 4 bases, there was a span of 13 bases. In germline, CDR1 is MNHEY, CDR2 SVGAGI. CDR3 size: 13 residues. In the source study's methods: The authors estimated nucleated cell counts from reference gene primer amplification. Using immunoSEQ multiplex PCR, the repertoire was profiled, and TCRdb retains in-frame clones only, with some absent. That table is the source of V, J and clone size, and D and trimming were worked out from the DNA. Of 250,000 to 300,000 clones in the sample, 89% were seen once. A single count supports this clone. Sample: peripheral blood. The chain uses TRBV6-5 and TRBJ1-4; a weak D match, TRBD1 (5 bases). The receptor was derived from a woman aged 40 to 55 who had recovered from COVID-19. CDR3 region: CATSTVYNEKLFF. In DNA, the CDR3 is TGTGCCACCTCGACAGTTTATAATGAAAAACTGTTTTTT.